Sequencing of this T cell receptor (beta chain) was carried out in a study of T cell changes during pregnancy in multiple sclerosis. CDR1 and CDR2 from the germline V gene are MGHRA and YSYEKL. The CDR3 spans 13 residues. Trimming left V 2 bases short and J 6 bases short, with 7 bases between. Clones were read by immunoSEQ multiplex PCR, and TCRdb kept only the in-frame ones, dropping some. Found here are under 65,000 clones, more than 85% of them singletons; the top ten hold about 1.2%. The chain carries TRBV4-1 and TRBJ2-2; D unclear. The TCR comes from a female donor in good health, enrolled as a control in a pregnancy study. Sequences were derived from peripheral blood, sampled after pregnancy. The CDR3 loop reads CASSQLYAGELFF. The CDR3 nucleotides read TGCGCCAGCAGCCAATTGTATGCCGGGGAGCTGTTTTTT.